This T cell receptor (beta chain) was sequenced for a study of shared clonotypes between healthy human individuals. Overall study findings and caveats: With few donors, the genetic and exposure-history diversity represented was limited.

An even split of each subset's genomic DNA across several immunoSEQ plates was performed. The authors sequenced unsorted PBMC DNA on ten immunoSEQ deep assay plates. Sequencing was performed with immunoSEQ multiplex PCR; in TCRdb, only in-frame clones are kept and a portion is missing. The data show 500,000 to 650,000 clones, 70% to 80% seen once. Of note for this clone: Its matching antigen is unknown.

This CDR3 spans 15 amino acids. V shed 1 base and J shed 5 bases, with 12 bases lying between them. Per the germline V gene, CDR1 is SGHTA and CDR2 is FQGNSA. This receptor was obtained from a woman aged 40-49 years in good health. Some clones in this sample may be carry-over from other donors' samples. Sequencing used PBMCs. This chain joins TRBV7-2 and TRBJ2-1; weak D call: TRBD1 (6 bases). The DNA for the CDR3 is TGTGCCAGCAGCTTAGGGTCAGGGGTCCACAATGAGCAGTTCTTC. Translated, it gives CASSLGSGVHNEQFF.